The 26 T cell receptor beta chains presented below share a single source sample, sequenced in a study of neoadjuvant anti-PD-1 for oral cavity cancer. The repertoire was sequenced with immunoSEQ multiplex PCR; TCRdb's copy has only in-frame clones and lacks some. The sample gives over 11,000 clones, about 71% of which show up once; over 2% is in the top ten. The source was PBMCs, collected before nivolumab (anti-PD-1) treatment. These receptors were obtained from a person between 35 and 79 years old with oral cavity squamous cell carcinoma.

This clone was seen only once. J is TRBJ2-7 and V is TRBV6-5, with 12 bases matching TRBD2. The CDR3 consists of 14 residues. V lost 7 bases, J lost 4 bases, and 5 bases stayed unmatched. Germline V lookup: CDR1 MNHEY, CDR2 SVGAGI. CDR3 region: CASIQTSGRYEQYF. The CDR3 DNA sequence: TGTGCCAGCATACAGACTAGCGGGAGATACGAGCAGTACTTC.

The CDR3 DNA reads as TGTGCCAGCAGTTCAGGACCTACGCAGTATTTT. Amino acid sequence: CASSSGPTQYF. The chain combines TRBV28 with TRBJ2-3; D remains ambiguous. The CDR3 runs 11 residues. The V gene lost 4 bases and the J gene lost 8 bases, with 7 bases spanning the gap. CDR1 and CDR2 (germline): MDHEN, SYDVKM.

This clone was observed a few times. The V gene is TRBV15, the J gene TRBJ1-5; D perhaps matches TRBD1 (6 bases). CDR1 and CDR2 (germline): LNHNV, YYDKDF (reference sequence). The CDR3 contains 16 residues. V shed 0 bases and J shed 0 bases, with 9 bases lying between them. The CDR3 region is CATSRDGGPSNQPQHF. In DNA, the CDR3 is TGTGCCACCAGCAGAGATGGGGGGCCTAGCAATCAGCCCCAGCATTTT.

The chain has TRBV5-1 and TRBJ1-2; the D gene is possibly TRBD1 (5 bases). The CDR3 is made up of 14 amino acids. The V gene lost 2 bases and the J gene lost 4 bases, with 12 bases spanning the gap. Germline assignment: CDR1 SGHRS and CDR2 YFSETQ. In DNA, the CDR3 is TGCGCCAGCAGCTTAGTAGAGGGGACCTATGGCTACACCTTC. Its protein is CASSLVEGTYGYTF.

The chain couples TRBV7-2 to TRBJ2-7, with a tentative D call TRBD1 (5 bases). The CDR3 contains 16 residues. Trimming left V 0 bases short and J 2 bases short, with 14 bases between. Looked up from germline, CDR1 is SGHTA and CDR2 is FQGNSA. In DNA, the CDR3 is TGTGCCAGCAGCTTAGCGTATAAGGGGATCGCCTACGAGCAGTACTTC. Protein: CASSLAYKGIAYEQYF.

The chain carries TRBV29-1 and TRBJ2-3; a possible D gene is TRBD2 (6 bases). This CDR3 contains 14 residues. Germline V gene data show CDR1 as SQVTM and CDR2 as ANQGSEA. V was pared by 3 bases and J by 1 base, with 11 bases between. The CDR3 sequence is CSVDFGSGTDTQYF. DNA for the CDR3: TGCAGCGTTGACTTCGGGAGCGGCACAGATACGCAGTATTTT.

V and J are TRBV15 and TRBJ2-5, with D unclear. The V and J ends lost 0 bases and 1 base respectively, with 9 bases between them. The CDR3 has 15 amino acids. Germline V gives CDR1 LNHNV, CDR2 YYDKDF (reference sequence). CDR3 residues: CATSRDTTGQETQYF. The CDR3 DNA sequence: TGTGCCACCAGCAGAGATACGACGGGCCAAGAGACCCAGTACTTC.

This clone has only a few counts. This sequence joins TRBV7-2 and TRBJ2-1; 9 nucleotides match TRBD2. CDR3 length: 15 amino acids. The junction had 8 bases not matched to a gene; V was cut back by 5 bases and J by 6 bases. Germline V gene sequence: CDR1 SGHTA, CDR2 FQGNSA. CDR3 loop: CASSRSGGGGNEQFF. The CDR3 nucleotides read TGTGCCAGCAGCCGTAGCGGGGGAGGAGGCAATGAGCAGTTCTTC. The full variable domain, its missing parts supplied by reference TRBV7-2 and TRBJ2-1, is GAGVSQSPSNKVTEKGKDVELRCDPISGHTALYWYRQSLGQGLEFLIYFQGNSAPDKSGLPSDRFSAERTGGSVSTLTIQRTQQEDSAVYLCASSRSGGGGNEQFFGPGTRLTVL.

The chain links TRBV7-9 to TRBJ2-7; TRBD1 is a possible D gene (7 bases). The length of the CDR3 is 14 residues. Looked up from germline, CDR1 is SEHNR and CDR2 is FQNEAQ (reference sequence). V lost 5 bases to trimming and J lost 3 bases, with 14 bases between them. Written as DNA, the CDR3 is TGTGCCAGCAGCGCGCCGCAGGGGGGCTACGAGCAGTACTTC. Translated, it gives CASSAPQGGYEQYF.

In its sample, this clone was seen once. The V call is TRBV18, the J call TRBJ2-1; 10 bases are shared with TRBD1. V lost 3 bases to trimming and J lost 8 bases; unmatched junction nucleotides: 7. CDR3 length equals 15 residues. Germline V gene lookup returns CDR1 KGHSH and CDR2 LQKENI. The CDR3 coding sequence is TGTGCCAGCTCACCGCCGACAGGGGGCATGGATGAGCAGTTCTTC. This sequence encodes CASSPPTGGMDEQFF. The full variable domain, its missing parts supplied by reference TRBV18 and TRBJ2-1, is NAGVMQNPRHLVRRRGQEARLRCSPMKGHSHVYWYRQLPEEGLKFMVYLQKENIIDESGMPKERFSAEFPKEGPSILRIQQVVRGDSAAYFCASSPPTGGMDEQFFGPGTRLTVL.

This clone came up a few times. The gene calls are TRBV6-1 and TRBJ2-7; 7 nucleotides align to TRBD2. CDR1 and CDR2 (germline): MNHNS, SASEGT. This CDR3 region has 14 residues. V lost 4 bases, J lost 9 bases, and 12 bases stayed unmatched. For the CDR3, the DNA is TGTGCCAGCAGTGTGGCGGGGGACGGCTATGGGCAGTACTTC. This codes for CASSVAGDGYGQYF.

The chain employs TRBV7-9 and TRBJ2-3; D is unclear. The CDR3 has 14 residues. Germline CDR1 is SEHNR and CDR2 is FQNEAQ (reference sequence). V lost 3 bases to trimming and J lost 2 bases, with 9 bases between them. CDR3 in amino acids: CASSFGRDTDTQYF. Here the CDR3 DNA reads TGTGCCAGCAGCTTTGGCAGAGACACAGATACGCAGTATTTT.

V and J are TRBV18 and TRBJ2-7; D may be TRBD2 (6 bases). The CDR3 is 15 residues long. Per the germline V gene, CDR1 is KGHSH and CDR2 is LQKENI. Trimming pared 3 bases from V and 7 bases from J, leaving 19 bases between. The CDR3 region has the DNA TGTGCCAGCTCACCCCCCGGGAGCCGGTCGGGGGAGCAGTACTTC. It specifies CASSPPGSRSGEQYF. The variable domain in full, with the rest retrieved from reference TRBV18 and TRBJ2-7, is NAGVMQNPRHLVRRRGQEARLRCSPMKGHSHVYWYRQLPEEGLKFMVYLQKENIIDESGMPKERFSAEFPKEGPSILRIQQVVRGDSAAYFCASSPPGSRSGEQYFGPGTRLTVT.

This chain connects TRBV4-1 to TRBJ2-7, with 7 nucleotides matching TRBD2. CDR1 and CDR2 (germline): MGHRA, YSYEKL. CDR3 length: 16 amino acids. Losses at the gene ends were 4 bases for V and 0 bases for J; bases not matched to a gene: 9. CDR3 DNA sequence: TGCGCCAGCAGCCTAGACGGGGGGTCCAGCTCCTACGAGCAGTACTTC. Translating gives CASSLDGGSSSYEQYF.

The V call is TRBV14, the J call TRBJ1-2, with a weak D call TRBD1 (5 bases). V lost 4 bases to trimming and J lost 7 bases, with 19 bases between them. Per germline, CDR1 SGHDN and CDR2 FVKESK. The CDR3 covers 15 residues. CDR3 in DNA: TGTGCCAGCAGCCCGCAAGATGCCAGGGAACGTGGCTACACCTTC. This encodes CASSPQDARERGYTF.

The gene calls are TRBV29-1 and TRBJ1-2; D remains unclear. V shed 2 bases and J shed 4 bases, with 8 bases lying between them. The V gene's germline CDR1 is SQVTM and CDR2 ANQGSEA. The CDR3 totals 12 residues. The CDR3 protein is CSVERLGYGYTF. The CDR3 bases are TGCAGCGTTGAACGGCTGGGCTATGGCTACACCTTC.

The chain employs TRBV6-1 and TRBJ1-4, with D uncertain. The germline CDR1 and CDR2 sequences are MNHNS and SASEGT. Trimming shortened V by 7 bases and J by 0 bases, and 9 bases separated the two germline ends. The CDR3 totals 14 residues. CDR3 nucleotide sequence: TGTGCCAGCACGTGGCAGGCAACTAATGAAAAACTGTTTTTT. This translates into CASTWQATNEKLFF.

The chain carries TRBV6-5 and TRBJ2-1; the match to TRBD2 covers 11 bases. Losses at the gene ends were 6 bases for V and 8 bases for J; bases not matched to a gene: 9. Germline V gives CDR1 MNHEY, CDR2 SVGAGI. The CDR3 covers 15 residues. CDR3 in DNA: TGTGCCAGCAGGGCCTATAGCGGGAGGGCCCATGAGCAGTTCTTC. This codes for CASRAYSGRAHEQFF.

The CDR3 sequence is CASSITGINSPLHF. In nucleotides, the CDR3 is TGTGCCAGTAGTATAACGGGGATTAATTCACCCCTCCACTTT. The chain is built from TRBV19 and TRBJ1-6; D uncertain. V was pared by 2 bases and J by 6 bases, with 8 bases between. The CDR3 contains 14 residues. From germline, CDR1 is LNHDA and CDR2 SQIVND (reference sequence).

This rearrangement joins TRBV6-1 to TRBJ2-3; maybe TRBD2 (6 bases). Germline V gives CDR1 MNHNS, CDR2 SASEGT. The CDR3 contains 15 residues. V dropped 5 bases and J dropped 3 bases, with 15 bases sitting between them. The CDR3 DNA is TGTGCCAGCAGTTTTGGACTAACGCGGACAGATACGCAGTATTTT. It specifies CASSFGLTRTDTQYF.

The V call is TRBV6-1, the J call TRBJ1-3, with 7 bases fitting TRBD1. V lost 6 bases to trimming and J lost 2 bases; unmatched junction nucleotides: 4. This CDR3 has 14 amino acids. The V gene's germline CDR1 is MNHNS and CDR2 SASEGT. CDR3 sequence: CASSQGGPGNTIYF. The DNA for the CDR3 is TGTGCCAGCAGCCAGGGGGGTCCTGGAAACACCATATATTTT.

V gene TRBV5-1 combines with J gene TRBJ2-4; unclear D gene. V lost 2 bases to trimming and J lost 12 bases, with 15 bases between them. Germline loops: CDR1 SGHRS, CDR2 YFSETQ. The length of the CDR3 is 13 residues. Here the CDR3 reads CASSFADRLHQYF. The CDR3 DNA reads TGCGCCAGCAGCTTCGCGGACCGACTTCATCAGTACTTC.

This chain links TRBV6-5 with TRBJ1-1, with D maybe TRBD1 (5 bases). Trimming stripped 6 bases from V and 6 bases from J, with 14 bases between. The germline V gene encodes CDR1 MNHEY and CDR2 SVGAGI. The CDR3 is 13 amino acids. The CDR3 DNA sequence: TGTGCCAGCAGGCCACCCACCAGGGCTGAAGCTTTCTTT. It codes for CASRPPTRAEAFF.

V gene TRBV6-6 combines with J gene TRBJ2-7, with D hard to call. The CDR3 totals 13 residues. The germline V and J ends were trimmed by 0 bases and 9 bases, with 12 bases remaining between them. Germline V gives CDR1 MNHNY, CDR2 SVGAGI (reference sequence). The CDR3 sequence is CASSYSDGSVQYF. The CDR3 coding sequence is TGTGCCAGCAGTTACTCAGATGGCAGCGTGCAGTACTTC.

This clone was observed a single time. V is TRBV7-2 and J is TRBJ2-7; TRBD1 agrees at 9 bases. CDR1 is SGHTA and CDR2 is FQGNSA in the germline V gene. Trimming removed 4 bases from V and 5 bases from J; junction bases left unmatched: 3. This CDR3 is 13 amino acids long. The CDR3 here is CASSSGQGNEQYF. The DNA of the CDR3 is TGTGCCAGCAGCTCGGGACAGGGTAACGAGCAGTACTTC. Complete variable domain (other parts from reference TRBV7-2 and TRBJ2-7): GAGVSQSPSNKVTEKGKDVELRCDPISGHTALYWYRQSLGQGLEFLIYFQGNSAPDKSGLPSDRFSAERTGGSVSTLTIQRTQQEDSAVYLCASSSGQGNEQYFGPGTRLTVT.

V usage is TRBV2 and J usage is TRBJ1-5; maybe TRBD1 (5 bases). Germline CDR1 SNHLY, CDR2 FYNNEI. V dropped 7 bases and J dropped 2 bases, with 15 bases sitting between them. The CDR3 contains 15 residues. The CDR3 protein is CASIRDLTGNQPQHF. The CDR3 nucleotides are TGTGCCAGCATTCGGGACCTGACTGGCAATCAGCCCCAGCATTTT.